The 7 T cell receptor beta chains reported below all come from one sample, sequenced in a study of blood T cell repertoires in COVID-19. Assay used: immunoSEQ multiplex PCR; TCRdb lists only in-frame clones, some missing. The sample holds tens of thousands of clones, under 90% seen once. The sequencing sample was made of peripheral blood. These receptors were obtained from an elderly woman with acute or convalescent COVID-19.

The V gene is TRBV11-3, the J gene TRBJ2-3; TRBD1 aligns across 9 bases. Germline assignment: CDR1 SGHNT and CDR2 YENEEA. V lost 5 bases, J lost 4 bases, and 13 bases stayed unmatched. The CDR3 consists of 17 residues. The CDR3 coding sequence is TGTGCCAGCAGCCGCCAGGGGACAGGGTCCGTGTCAGATACGCAGTATTTT. It codes for CASSRQGTGSVSDTQYF.

This clone has only one observation. CDR3 DNA: TGTGCCAGCAGCTTGCGGGGTAGCAATCAGCCCCAGCATTTT. Amino acids: CASSLRGSNQPQHF. The chain uses TRBV5-6 and TRBJ1-5; D is unclear. CDR1 is SGHDT, CDR2 YYEEEE, per germline. The CDR3 consists of 14 residues. The V end lost 1 base, the J end lost 0 bases, and 5 bases lay between the germline ends. Based on the CDR3 plus reference TRBV5-6 and TRBJ1-5, the full variable domain is DAGVTQSPTHLIKTRGQQVTLRCSPKSGHDTVSWYQQALGQGPQFIFQYYEEEERQRGNFPDRFSGHQFPNYSSELNVNALLLGDSALYLCASSLRGSNQPQHFGDGTRLSIL.

This chain links TRBV19 with TRBJ1-2; a possible D gene is TRBD1 (6 bases). The V gene lost 2 bases and the J gene lost 2 bases, with 9 bases spanning the gap. Germline assignment: CDR1 LNHDA and CDR2 SQIVND (reference sequence). The length of the CDR3 is 14 residues. CDR3 sequence (DNA): TGTGCCAGTAGTATAAATCAGGGGAACTATGGCTACACCTTC. As protein: CASSINQGNYGYTF.

V usage is TRBV10-3 and J usage is TRBJ1-1; D is perhaps TRBD1 (5 bases). Germline V lookup: CDR1 ENHRY, CDR2 SYGVKD. Trimming took off 9 bases at V and 0 bases at J, with 11 bases between the two ends. There are 13 residues in the CDR3. CDR3 DNA: TGTGCCATACAAGGGGATGTGAACACTGAAGCTTTCTTT. Residues: CAIQGDVNTEAFF.

The gene calls are TRBV6-5 and TRBJ2-3, with 9 bases matching TRBD2. The CDR3 totals 15 residues. The V gene's germline CDR1 is MNHEY and CDR2 SVGAGI. Germline trimming cut 8 bases from V and 3 bases from J; bases unmatched to any gene: 9. CDR3 bases: TGTGCCAGCGGGGATCCTAGCGGGGTGACAGATACGCAGTATTTT. It specifies CASGDPSGVTDTQYF.

This clone showed up just once. The chain combines TRBV5-6 with TRBJ2-5, with 8 bases fitting TRBD2. The ends lost 0 bases at V and 5 bases at J; junction bases unmatched: 9. Germline-derived CDR1 and CDR2 are SGHDT and YYEEEE. The CDR3 has 16 amino acids. The CDR3 sequence is CASSLARAGGKETQYF. Written as DNA, the CDR3 is TGTGCCAGCAGCTTGGCGCGGGCGGGGGGAAAGGAGACCCAGTACTTC.

Concerning this clone: Germline and junction disagree at one end, which may indicate a read error. This chain uses TRBV5-5 with TRBJ2-7; 9 nucleotides line up with TRBD2. CDR1 and CDR2 from the germline V gene are SGHKS and YYEKEE (reference sequence). This CDR3 comprises 15 residues. Written as DNA, the CDR3 is TGTGCCAGCAGCTCCAATTCCGGGACTAGCTACGGGCAGTACTTC. Residues: CASSSNSGTSYGQYF.